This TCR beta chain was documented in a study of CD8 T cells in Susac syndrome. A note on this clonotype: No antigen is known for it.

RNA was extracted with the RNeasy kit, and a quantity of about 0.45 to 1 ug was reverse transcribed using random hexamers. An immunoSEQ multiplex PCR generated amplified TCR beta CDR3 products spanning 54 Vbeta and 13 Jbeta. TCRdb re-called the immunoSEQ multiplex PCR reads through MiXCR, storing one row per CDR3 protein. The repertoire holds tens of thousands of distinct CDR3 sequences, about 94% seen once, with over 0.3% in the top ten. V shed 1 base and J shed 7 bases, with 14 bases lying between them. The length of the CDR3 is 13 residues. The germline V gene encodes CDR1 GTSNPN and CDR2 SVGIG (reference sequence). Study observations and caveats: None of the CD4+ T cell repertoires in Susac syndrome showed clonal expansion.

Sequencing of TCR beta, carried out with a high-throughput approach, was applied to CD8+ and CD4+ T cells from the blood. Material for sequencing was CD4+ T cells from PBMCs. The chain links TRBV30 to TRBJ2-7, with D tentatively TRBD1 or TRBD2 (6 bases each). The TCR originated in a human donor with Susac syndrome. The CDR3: CAWSDRGAGEQYF. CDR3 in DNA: TGTGCCTGGAGTGATAGGGGGGCAGGGGAGCAGTACTTC. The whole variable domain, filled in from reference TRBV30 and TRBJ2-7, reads SQTIHQWPATLVQPVGSPLSLECTVEGTSNPNLYWYRQAAGRGLQLLFYSVGIGQISSEVPQNLSASRPQDRQFILSSKKLLLSDSGFYLCAWSDRGAGEQYFGPGTRLTVT.